These 17 T cell receptor beta chains were sequenced from one sample in a study of glioma-infiltrating T cells after dendritic cell vaccination. Repertoires were generated with immunoSEQ multiplex PCR, while TCRdb's copy carries only in-frame clones and drops some. The sample gives 45,000 to 55,000 clones, over 75% of which show up once; about an eighth is in the top ten. The sample consisted of blood, taken before dendritic cell vaccination. The receptors were sampled from a human donor with glioblastoma.

J is TRBJ1-1 and V is TRBV6-5; possibly TRBD1 for D (5 bases). Germline CDR1 and CDR2: MNHEY and SVGAGI. V was cut by 6 bases and J by 1 base, with 15 bases left in between. This CDR3 is 15 amino acids long. CDR3 sequence: CASRHRDSPNTEAFF. As DNA, the CDR3 is TGTGCCAGCAGGCATAGGGACTCCCCGAACACTGAAGCTTTCTTT.

The J gene is TRBJ2-7, the V gene TRBV7-9; 11 nucleotides align to TRBD2. Germline V CDR1 and CDR2: SEHNR, FQNEAQ (reference sequence). Trimming took 6 bases from V and 2 from J; bases not matched to a gene: 6. This CDR3 is 15 amino acids long. The CDR3 sequence is CASRASGGFPYEQYF. CDR3 nucleotide sequence: TGTGCCAGCAGGGCTAGCGGGGGGTTTCCCTACGAGCAGTACTTC.

CDR3 DNA: TGTGCCAGCTCACCATTACCCCTGACAGGACTCCAGGAGTATGGCTACACCTTC. It translates to CASSPLPLTGLQEYGYTF. This chain uses TRBV18 with TRBJ1-2, with D possibly being TRBD1 (6 bases). CDR3 length equals 18 residues. Germline-derived CDR1 and CDR2 are KGHSH and LQKENI. V was pared by 2 bases and J by 5 bases, with 24 bases between.

The rearrangement joins TRBV7-9 to TRBJ1-5; 11 bases match TRBD1. CDR1 SEHNR and CDR2 FQNEAQ come from the germline V gene (reference sequence). CDR3 length: 17 residues. Germline trimming cut 0 bases from V and 1 base from J; bases unmatched to any gene: 2. DNA of the CDR3: TGTGCCAGCAGCTTAGCAGGGGACAGGGGGAGCAATCAGCCCCAGCATTTT. Amino acids: CASSLAGDRGSNQPQHF.

In this sample, this clone turned up a few times. The chain couples TRBV6-1 to TRBJ1-1; D is ambiguous. V was cut by 6 bases and J by 8 bases, with 13 bases left in between. CDR1 is MNHNS and CDR2 is SASEGT in the germline V gene. CDR3 length equals 12 residues. CDR3 loop: CASREGRIEAFF. For the CDR3, the DNA is TGTGCCAGCAGGGAGGGAAGGATAGAAGCTTTCTTT.

The gene calls are TRBV12-1 and TRBJ1-6; the table names TRBD1, a call not compared with the DNA. TRBV12-1 is given as a pseudogene. CDR3 size: 17 residues. In DNA, the CDR3 is TGTGCCAGCAGCTCTCAGCAGACAGCGCCCTTTCAGTCACCCCTCCACTTT. Amino acid sequence: CASSSQQTAPFQSPLHF.

V is TRBV10-1 and J is TRBJ2-1; tentative D call: TRBD1 (6 bases). CDR3 length equals 14 residues. Trimming removed 6 bases at V and 5 bases at J, with 14 bases between. Germline V lookup: CDR1 WNHNN, CDR2 SYGVQD (reference sequence). In nucleotides, the CDR3 is TGCGCCAGCAGCGGGACACCAGGGGACAATGAGCAGTTCTTC. Its translation: CASSGTPGDNEQFF.

The chain couples TRBV4-3 to TRBJ2-2, with 7 bases aligning to TRBD2. V dropped 3 bases and J dropped 1; count of bases not matched to a gene: 5. CDR1 LGHNA and CDR2 YSLEER come from the germline V gene. This CDR3 has 16 amino acids. The CDR3 loop reads CASSQIGGVNTGELFF. The CDR3 nucleotides read TGCGCCAGCAGCCAGATTGGGGGGGTGAACACCGGGGAGCTGTTTTTT.

This sequence joins TRBV27 and TRBJ2-3; 9 bases fit TRBD2. With V trimmed by 10 bases and J by 2 bases, 13 bases remained unmatched. CDR3 length: 16 amino acids. Germline V gene lookup returns CDR1 MNHEY and CDR2 SMNVEV (reference sequence). The CDR3 region has the DNA TGTGCCATCATCTCAACCGGGACTAGCAACACAGATACGCAGTATTTT. Translating it yields CAIISTGTSNTDTQYF.

This chain uses TRBV18 with TRBJ2-7; D may be TRBD2 (5 bases). Germline V CDR1 and CDR2: KGHSH, LQKENI. The length of the CDR3 is 14 residues. Trimming cost V 2 bases and J 3 bases, with 11 bases left between them. CDR3 loop: CASSPREFNYEQYF. DNA of the CDR3: TGTGCCAGCTCACCAAGGGAGTTCAACTACGAGCAGTACTTC. Combining the CDR3 with reference TRBV18 and TRBJ2-7 gives the whole variable domain NAGVMQNPRHLVRRRGQEARLRCSPMKGHSHVYWYRQLPEEGLKFMVYLQKENIIDESGMPKERFSAEFPKEGPSILRIQQVVRGDSAAYFCASSPREFNYEQYFGPGTRLTVT.

The chain has TRBV5-4 and TRBJ2-1; 7 bases are a match to TRBD1. J lost 1 base, V lost 6 bases, and 4 bases had no gene match. The CDR3 spans 14 residues. Germline V gene data show CDR1 as SGHNT and CDR2 as YYREEE (reference sequence). CDR3 sequence (DNA): TGTGCCAGCACCCTGGACAGGTCCTACAATGAGCAGTTCTTC. Residues: CASTLDRSYNEQFF.

The gene calls are TRBV6-1 and TRBJ1-6; no clear D gene. The CDR3 runs to 15 residues. V lost 3 bases, J lost 0 bases, and 6 bases lay in between. The germline CDR1 and CDR2 sequences are MNHNS and SASEGT. CDR3 amino acids: CASSEESSYNSPLHF. Here the CDR3 DNA reads TGTGCCAGCAGTGAGGAGAGCTCCTATAATTCACCCCTCCACTTT.

The chain links TRBV7-3 to TRBJ2-3; TRBD2 is a possible D gene (5 bases). The germline gives CDR1 SGHTA, CDR2 FQGTGA. Trimming stripped 2 bases from V and 9 bases from J, with 9 bases between. The CDR3 sequence is 12 residues long. CDR3: CASSLSGKTQYF. The DNA of the CDR3 is TGTGCCAGCAGCTTATCCGGGAAGACGCAGTATTTT.

This clone was seen a few times. The chain employs TRBV7-9 and TRBJ2-5, with TRBD2 matching 12 bases. CDR3 length: 14 residues. The trim removed 11 bases at V and 7 bases at J, leaving 11 bases unmatched. Looked up from germline, CDR1 is SEHNR and CDR2 is FQNEAQ (reference sequence). CDR3 nucleotides: TGTGCCGTCGGGTCAGCTAGCGGGAGGGGGACCCAGTACTTC. Protein: CAVGSASGRGTQYF. Full variable domain (rest looked up from reference TRBV7-9 and TRBJ2-5): DTGVSQNPRHKITKRGQNVTFRCDPISEHNRLYWYRQTLGQGPEFLTYFQNEAQLEKSRLLSDRFSAERPKGSFSTLEIQRTEQGDSAMYLCAVGSASGRGTQYFGPGTRLLVL.

This chain joins TRBV13 and TRBJ1-5; D is unclear. The CDR3 contains 14 residues. V was cut by 6 bases and J by 1 base, with 10 bases left in between. Germline V CDR1 and CDR2: PRHDT, FYEKMQ (reference sequence). The DNA for the CDR3 is TGTGCCAGCAGTATTGCCCGGAGCAATCAGCCCCAGCATTTT. Translating gives CASSIARSNQPQHF.

This clone was seen more than once but under ten times. The rearrangement links TRBV5-4 to TRBJ2-3; maybe TRBD2 (8 bases). The V gene's germline CDR1 is SGHNT and CDR2 YYREEE (reference sequence). CDR3 length: 17 amino acids. The germline V and J ends were trimmed by 4 bases and 2 bases, with 20 bases remaining between them. The CDR3 nucleotides read TGTGCCAGCAGCCCAGGGGGAAGCGGGAGAAACACAGATACGCAGTATTTT. It translates to CASSPGGSGRNTDTQYF.

The chain employs TRBV13 and TRBJ1-2; 7 bases fit TRBD1. In germline, CDR1 is PRHDT, CDR2 FYEKMQ (reference sequence). Germline trimming cut 8 bases from V and 2 bases from J; bases unmatched to any gene: 11. The CDR3 extends over 15 amino acids. The CDR3: CASGSGQQINYGYTF. Here the CDR3 DNA reads TGTGCCAGCGGGTCGGGACAGCAGATAAACTATGGCTACACCTTC.